A selection of T cell receptor beta chains follows, all from one sample in a study of regulatory T cells in long-lasting Graves disease. One entry per CDR3 protein results from TCRdb running MiXCR on the multiplex PCR reads. In the table there are 500,000 to 700,000 distinct CDR3 sequences, approximately 29% of which are singletons. The sample in question was peripheral blood mononuclear cells (PBMCs), obtained when the disease was refractory, from a patient treated with antithyroid drugs. All receptors derive from a female donor with Graves disease. Both conserved end residues are part of each CDR3. A D gene is named only where the DNA matches it firmly. Size is stated for part of the rows, as once, few or many counts, or as a class when the clone is expanded.

v_gene	d_gene	abundance	j_gene	CDR3aa	CDR3nt
TRBV7-2	-	few	TRBJ1-5	CASSLRGQHQPQHF	TGTGCCAGCAGCCTTCGGGGCCAACATCAGCCCCAGCATTTT
TRBV3-1	TRBD1	few	TRBJ1-2	CASRKTGSHGYTF	TGTGCCAGCAGAAAGACAGGGTCCCATGGCTACACCTTC
TRBV11-3	-	-	TRBJ2-3	CASSSTRGTDTQYF	TGTGCCAGCAGCTCCACCAGGGGCACAGATACGCAGTATTTT
TRBV20-1	-	many	TRBJ1-1	CSAVGGNTEAFF	TGCAGTGCTGTGGGGGGGAACACTGAAGCTTTCTTT
TRBV29-1	TRBD1	-	TRBJ1-1	CSVVRQGVWTEAFF	TGCAGCGTTGTGCGACAGGGGGTTTGGACTGAAGCTTTCTTT
TRBV29-1	-	-	TRBJ2-5	CSVELRLGETQYF	TGCAGCGTTGAGTTACGTCTAGGGGAGACCCAGTACTTC
TRBV9	-	-	TRBJ1-2	CASSVTQEPYGYTF	TGTGCCAGCAGCGTAACCCAGGAACCCTATGGCTACACCTTC
TRBV10-3	TRBD1	-	TRBJ2-7	CAISEVWDSLSYEQYF	TGTGCCATCAGTGAAGTGTGGGACAGCCTCTCCTACGAGCAGTACTTC
TRBV6-1	-	many	TRBJ1-2	CASNPSGLGGYTF	TGTGCCAGCAACCCTTCGGGTTTGGGGGGCTACACCTTC
TRBV6-1	-	-	TRBJ2-7	CASTYSASGPQYF	TGTGCCAGCACCTATAGCGCCTCCGGGCCGCAGTACTTC
TRBV11-2	-	-	TRBJ2-7	CASSLTLSVPGKSREQYF	TGTGCCAGCAGCCTTACCCTCTCTGTGCCGGGAAAATCGCGTGAGCAGTACTTC
TRBV2	TRBD1	-	TRBJ1-2	CASTESGGGGSGYTF	TGTGCCAGCACCGAATCGGGAGGAGGGGGCAGTGGCTACACCTTC
TRBV5-6	-	-	TRBJ1-3	CASSLELDSHSGNTIYF	TGTGCCAGCAGCTTGGAACTGGACAGCCACTCTGGAAACACCATATATTTT
TRBV19	-	-	TRBJ1-1	CASSIDGTNTEASF	TGTGCCAGTAGTATAGACGGAACGAACACTGAAGCTTCCTTT
TRBV11-2	TRBD2	-	TRBJ2-3	CASSLGASGNTDTQYF	TGTGCCAGCAGCTTAGGAGCTAGCGGGAACACAGATACGCAGTATTTT
TRBV2	-	few	TRBJ1-2	CASSLRGRGLVQGGHTF	TGTGCCAGCAGTCTCAGGGGACGCGGCCTGGTGCAGGGAGGCCACACCTTC
TRBV15	-	-	TRBJ2-5	CATSRSNRQETQYF	TGTGCCACCAGCAGAAGCAACCGTCAAGAGACCCAGTACTTC
TRBV5-1	-	-	TRBJ2-5	CASSALEGEETQYF	TGCGCCAGCAGCGCCCTGGAGGGAGAAGAGACCCAGTACTTC
TRBV3-1	TRBD2	-	TRBJ2-3	CASSQELAGADTQYF	TGTGCCAGCAGCCAAGAGCTAGCGGGAGCAGATACGCAGTATTTT
TRBV10-3	-	few	TRBJ1-5	CATDTLRGNQPQHF	TGTGCCACCGATACACTTCGGGGCAATCAGCCCCAGCATTTT
TRBV19	-	few	TRBJ1-1	CASTIRRGNTEAFF	TGTGCCAGTACTATCCGGCGGGGGAACACTGAAGCTTTCTTT
TRBV28	-	many	TRBJ1-2	CASSTDRRSYGYTF	TGTGCCAGCAGTACCGACAGGCGCTCCTATGGCTACACCTTC
TRBV6-1	-	few	TRBJ1-1	CASSPRQIGNTEAFF	TGTGCCAGCAGTCCACGACAGATAGGGAACACTGAAGCTTTCTTT
TRBV6-2/TRBV6-3	TRBD1	-	TRBJ1-1	CASSAWTGGIGTEAFF	TGTGCCAGCAGTGCTTGGACAGGGGGAATAGGTACTGAAGCTTTCTTT
TRBV3-1	-	-	TRBJ1-3	CASSQDYPRRHLGDTIYF	TGTGCCAGCAGCCAAGACTACCCGAGGAGGCACCTTGGGGACACCATATATTTT
TRBV28	-	many	TRBJ1-1	CASSLGGFGNTEAFF	TGTGCCAGCAGTTTAGGGGGTTTCGGGAACACTGAAGCTTTCTTT
TRBV6-2/TRBV6-3	-	many	TRBJ2-5	CASSYSSSDPSPETQYF	TGTGCCAGCAGTTACTCGAGTAGCGATCCTTCCCCAGAGACCCAGTACTTC
TRBV6-2/TRBV6-3	-	few	TRBJ2-5	CASGWLRTQYF	TGTGCCAGCGGGTGGCTCAGGACCCAGTACTTC